Listed here is a single T cell receptor (beta chain). The V and J ends lost 2 bases and 0 bases, in that order; junction bases with no gene match: 5. CDR1 and CDR2 from the germline V gene are MDHEN and SYDVKM. The CDR3 is made up of 16 amino acids. The PCR was carried out with 60 Vbeta primers and 13 Jbeta primers. Repertoires were generated with immunoSEQ multiplex PCR, while TCRdb's copy carries only in-frame clones and drops some. In the table there are some 150,000 clones, around nine tenths of which are singletons. The sample comes from a study of cytomegalovirus exposure and HLA in healthy donors.

The chain uses TRBV28 and TRBJ2-7; 9 bases match TRBD1. The sequenced sample was PBMCs. This TCR derives from a woman aged 30 to 39 in good health and CMV-seronegative. The CDR3 reads CASSLTGQGSSYEQYF. The CDR3 bases are TGTGCCAGCAGTTTAACGGGACAGGGAAGCTCCTACGAGCAGTACTTC.